Each of the 32 T cell receptor beta chains below was sequenced from the same sample in a study of cytomegalovirus exposure and HLA in healthy donors. The PCR ran on 60 Vbeta and 13 Jbeta primers. The data were produced by immunoSEQ multiplex PCR, yet TCRdb's version contains in-frame clones alone and is incomplete. The sample holds tens of thousands of clones; under 85% are singletons and the top ten take approximately 3%. Sequenced: PBMCs. The receptors stem from a woman in her thirties or forties in good health and CMV-seronegative.

The chain is built from TRBV27 and TRBJ2-7; 9 bases match TRBD1. The ends lost 5 bases at V and 3 bases at J; junction bases unmatched: 14. Germline V gene data show CDR1 as MNHEY and CDR2 as SMNVEV (reference sequence). The CDR3 totals 17 residues. The CDR3 loop reads CASSLDGTGLGLYEQYF. The CDR3 DNA is TGTGCCAGCAGTCTCGACGGGACAGGGTTGGGCCTCTACGAGCAGTACTTC.

The chain recombines TRBV10-3 with TRBJ2-1; 7 positions agree with TRBD2. This CDR3 has 16 amino acids. The V segment lost 4 bases and the J segment 5 bases; nucleotides outside the gene matches: 11. Germline V gene data show CDR1 as ENHRY and CDR2 as SYGVKD. CDR3 sequence (DNA): TGTGCCATCAGTGGAAGAGGGCGGGAGAGGCACAATGAGCAGTTCTTC. Its translation is CAISGRGRERHNEQFF.

The chain carries TRBV7-9 and TRBJ2-3, with TRBD2 as a possible D gene (7 bases). Trimming pared 7 bases from V and 1 base from J, leaving 18 bases between. Germline V gives CDR1 SEHNR, CDR2 FQNEAQ (reference sequence). The CDR3 length is 16 residues. The CDR3 protein is CASTRRGRGGTDTQYF. CDR3 DNA: TGTGCCAGCACCCGCCGTGGGAGGGGGGGCACAGATACGCAGTATTTT.

This clone was detected ten times or more. The V gene is TRBV5-4, the J gene TRBJ2-2, with 7 bases matching TRBD1. V lost 3 bases to trimming and J lost 5 bases; unmatched junction nucleotides: 10. Germline V gives CDR1 SGHNT, CDR2 YYREEE (reference sequence). The CDR3 loop spans 16 amino acids. The CDR3 loop is CASSSSGTGETGELFF. CDR3 nucleotide sequence: TGTGCCAGCAGCTCAAGCGGCACAGGGGAAACCGGGGAGCTGTTTTTT.

The V and J genes are TRBV6-1 and TRBJ2-7; D call uncertain. There are 16 residues in the CDR3. The V end was cut by 1 base, the J end by 1 base, with 14 bases between. Germline CDR1 reads MNHNS; CDR2 reads SASEGT. The CDR3: CASSEVGAGSSYEQYF. The CDR3 nucleotides are TGTGCCAGCAGTGAAGTTGGCGCAGGTTCGTCCTACGAGCAGTACTTC.

This clone was counted only a few times. The rearrangement links TRBV9 to TRBJ2-5, with TRBD2 matching over 10 bases. V was pared by 4 bases and J by 3 bases, with 18 bases of the junction left unmatched. The CDR3 has 19 amino acids. CDR1 is SGDLS and CDR2 is YYNGEE in the germline V gene. The CDR3, as DNA: TGTGCCAGCAGCACACGACAGGGATGGGCTAGCGGGGGAGAAGAGACCCAGTACTTC. Its translation is CASSTRQGWASGGEETQYF.

The V call is TRBV6-5, the J call TRBJ1-4; the D is unclear. Germline V gene lookup returns CDR1 MNHEY and CDR2 SVGAGI. V shed 6 bases and J shed 3 bases, with 14 bases lying between them. CDR3 length: 15 residues. In DNA, the CDR3 is TGTGCCAGCAGGCGCGACACCCTACCTAATGAAAAACTGTTTTTT. It yields the protein CASRRDTLPNEKLFF.

This clone is a singleton in its sample. DNA of the CDR3: TGTGCCACCAGCGGTAACAGGGGCCAGCCCCAGCATTTT. It yields the protein CATSGNRGQPQHF. V gene TRBV15 combines with J gene TRBJ1-5; the match to TRBD1 covers 7 bases. The trim removed 5 bases at V and 7 bases at J, leaving 5 bases unmatched. CDR1 and CDR2 (germline): LNHNV, YYDKDF (reference sequence). The CDR3 is 13 amino acids.

This rearrangement joins TRBV30 to TRBJ1-1; D unclear. Germline loops: CDR1 GTSNPN, CDR2 SVGIG (reference sequence). The CDR3 has 15 amino acids. Trimming removed 2 bases at V and 2 bases at J, with 15 bases between. CDR3 region: CAWSPPRVLNTEAFF. The CDR3 DNA reads TGTGCCTGGAGTCCTCCCCGGGTACTTAACACTGAAGCTTTCTTT.

The V call is TRBV28, the J call TRBJ1-2, with a possible D match to TRBD1 (5 bases). V dropped 7 bases and J dropped 2 bases, with 17 bases sitting between them. CDR1 is MDHEN and CDR2 is SYDVKM in the germline V gene. The CDR3 extends over 15 amino acids. The CDR3 bases are TGTGCCAGCATTACGTGGGGCCGAAACAACTATGGCTACACCTTC. Translated, it gives CASITWGRNNYGYTF.

The J gene is TRBJ2-2, the V gene TRBV7-9; 13 bases map to TRBD2. V was clipped by 1 base and J by 3 bases; unmatched bases: 8. The CDR3 loop spans 19 amino acids. Germline V gene sequence: CDR1 SEHNR, CDR2 FQNEAQ (reference sequence). As DNA, the CDR3 is TGTGCCAGCAGCTTAGGACGACTAGCGGGAGGAAAGGACACCGGGGAGCTGTTTTTT. It yields the protein CASSLGRLAGGKDTGELFF.

This clone was recorded a few times. The chain couples TRBV7-3 to TRBJ1-2; TRBD1 might be the D (6 bases). This CDR3 contains 12 residues. Trimming cost V 5 bases and J 8 bases, with 12 bases left between them. Germline V CDR1 and CDR2: SGHTA, FQGTGA. The CDR3 nucleotides are TGTGCCAGCAGCCAAGGGGGTAGCGGCTACACCTTC. Its protein is CASSQGGSGYTF.

A single count supports this clone. CDR3 sequence reads: CASSVGLAGGFGSYEQYF. In DNA form, the CDR3 reads TGTGCCAGCAGCGTCGGACTAGCGGGAGGGTTTGGGTCCTACGAGCAGTACTTC. The chain carries TRBV9 and TRBJ2-7, with TRBD2 identical over 15 bases. Germline V gene sequence: CDR1 SGDLS, CDR2 YYNGEE. Unmatched junction bases numbered 7, after V lost 2 bases and J lost 1 base. The CDR3 sequence is 18 residues long.

In DNA, the CDR3 is TGTGCCAGCAGCGAAACTCAGACTAGCGGGAGCCCCCACGAGCAGTACTTC. This sequence encodes CASSETQTSGSPHEQYF. The chain joins TRBV7-9 to TRBJ2-7; 12 nucleotides match TRBD2. Per germline, CDR1 SEHNR and CDR2 FQNEAQ (reference sequence). The junction had 13 bases not matched to a gene; V was cut back by 5 bases and J by 5 bases. The CDR3 is 17 residues long.

J is TRBJ2-2 and V is TRBV19; D gene unclear. Germline assignment: CDR1 LNHDA and CDR2 SQIVND (reference sequence). The CDR3 covers 13 residues. Trimming stripped 3 bases from V and 8 bases from J, with 10 bases between. The CDR3 is CASSIQARGELFF. The CDR3 nucleotides are TGTGCCAGTAGTATTCAAGCGAGAGGGGAGCTGTTTTTT.

The chain couples TRBV5-1 to TRBJ2-1; the match to TRBD2 covers 8 bases. V gave up 4 bases and J gave up 3 bases; unmatched junction bases: 9. CDR1 is SGHRS and CDR2 is YFSETQ in the germline V gene. There are 16 residues in the CDR3. In DNA, the CDR3 is TGCGCCAGCAGCCCTCCCTATAGCGGGGACTACAATGAGCAGTTCTTC. Its translation: CASSPPYSGDYNEQFF. The complete variable domain, with remaining parts taken from reference TRBV5-1 and TRBJ2-1, reads KAGVTQTPRYLIKTRGQQVTLSCSPISGHRSVSWYQQTPGQGLQFLFEYFSETQRNKGNFPGRFSGRQFSNSRSEMNVSTLELGDSALYLCASSPPYSGDYNEQFFGPGTRLTVL.

The table lists this clone with a few counts. V and J are TRBV28 and TRBJ2-3; TRBD1 aligns across 9 bases. Germline CDR1 and CDR2: MDHEN and SYDVKM. The CDR3 is 16 amino acids. Trimming took 5 bases from V and 3 from J; bases not matched to a gene: 9. The CDR3 sequence: CASSPRGTGRTDTQYF. The DNA for the CDR3 is TGTGCCAGCAGTCCACGCGGGACAGGGAGAACAGATACGCAGTATTTT.

The rearrangement joins TRBV5-4 to TRBJ1-1; tentatively, D is TRBD1 (5 bases). The CDR3 is made up of 14 amino acids. Germline V CDR1 and CDR2: SGHNT, YYREEE (reference sequence). V was cut by 5 bases and J by 9 bases, with 20 bases left in between. This CDR3 is CASRQGTARGKAFF. DNA for the CDR3: TGTGCCAGCAGGCAAGGGACGGCCCGGGGGAAAGCTTTCTTT. The full variable domain, with the rest looked up from reference TRBV5-4 and TRBJ1-1, is ETGVTQSPTHLIKTRGQQVTLRCSSQSGHNTVSWYQQALGQGPQFIFQYYREEENGRGNFPPRFSGLQFPNYSSELNVNALELDDSALYLCASRQGTARGKAFFGQGTRLTVV.

This clone qualifies as medium-sized. Written as DNA, the CDR3 is TGTGCCAGCGCCGGGGGGACCATCAATCAGCCCCAGCATTTT. It translates to CASAGGTINQPQHF. The V and J genes are TRBV10-3 and TRBJ1-5; a possible D gene is TRBD1 (5 bases). Trimming took 10 bases from V and 3 from J, leaving 16 bases between them. Germline lookup yields CDR1 ENHRY and CDR2 SYGVKD. The CDR3 extends over 14 amino acids.

The chain links TRBV5-6 to TRBJ2-1; the match to TRBD1 covers 7 bases. Per the germline V gene, CDR1 is SGHDT and CDR2 is YYEEEE. J was trimmed by 7 bases and V by 4 bases; bases with no gene match: 8. This CDR3 has 14 residues. DNA of the CDR3: TGTGCCAGCAGCCCCCGCGGCAGGGGGAATGAGCAGTTCTTC. Protein sequence: CASSPRGRGNEQFF.

The rearrangement uses TRBV11-1 and TRBJ1-1, with D unresolved. This CDR3 region has 13 residues. Between the trimmed V and J ends, which lost 5 bases and 6 bases, there was a span of 13 bases. Germline-derived CDR1 and CDR2 are SGHAT and FQDESV (reference sequence). The chain's CDR3 is CASSPLEKPEAFF. CDR3 in DNA: TGTGCCAGCAGCCCCCTCGAGAAGCCTGAAGCTTTCTTT.

CDR3 coding DNA: TGCAGTGCTGGGACAGGTCGGGAAGCTTTCTTT. It is translated as CSAGTGREAFF. The chain uses TRBV20-1 and TRBJ1-1, with 8 bases lining up with TRBD1. CDR3 length equals 11 residues. Germline lookup yields CDR1 DFQATT and CDR2 SNEGSKA (reference sequence). V was pared by 5 bases and J by 8 bases, with 4 bases of the junction left unmatched.

The chain combines TRBV28 with TRBJ2-5; a possible D gene is TRBD2 (6 bases). The germline V gene encodes CDR1 MDHEN and CDR2 SYDVKM. Trimming took off 10 bases at V and 2 bases at J, with 20 bases between the two ends. The CDR3 spans 15 residues. CDR3 loop: CAISFGAGPQETQYF. The CDR3, as DNA: TGTGCCATCTCCTTTGGTGCGGGGCCTCAAGAGACCCAGTACTTC.

This rearrangement joins TRBV15 to TRBJ2-5; D is ambiguous. TRBJ2-7 matches the DNA end more closely, so the J call is doubtful. The V gene's germline CDR1 is LNHNV and CDR2 YYDKDF (reference sequence). The CDR3 totals 16 residues. In nucleotides, the CDR3 is TGTGCCACCAGCGTACTACCTACAAGATCCTCCTACGAGCAGTACTTC. It codes for CATSVLPTRSSYEQYF.

This clone was detected once. V gene TRBV6-1 combines with J gene TRBJ1-2, with a weak D call TRBD1 (5 bases). Germline CDR1 MNHNS, CDR2 SASEGT. With 1 base removed from V and 2 bases from J, the gap between germline ends came to 11 bases. The CDR3 is 15 amino acids. CDR3 nucleotide sequence: TGTGCCAGCAGTGAAGTCACAGGATTAAACTATGGCTACACCTTC. This sequence encodes CASSEVTGLNYGYTF.

The chain carries TRBV30 and TRBJ2-1, with TRBD2 identical over 10 bases. The V gene's germline CDR1 is GTSNPN and CDR2 SVGIG (reference sequence). The CDR3 runs to 13 residues. The chain's CDR3 is CALRSGRAGEQFF. The CDR3 DNA follows: TGTGCACTTCGAAGCGGGAGGGCCGGTGAGCAGTTCTTC.

The chain employs TRBV7-2 and TRBJ2-1; 7 nucleotides agree with TRBD1. Per germline, CDR1 SGHTA and CDR2 FQGNSA. The V segment lost 10 bases and the J segment 1 base; nucleotides outside the gene matches: 16. The CDR3 spans 17 residues. The CDR3 is CAKGGGWRSKSYNEQFF. CDR3 sequence (DNA): TGTGCCAAAGGGGGCGGGTGGCGAAGCAAATCCTACAATGAGCAGTTCTTC.

This clone was observed once. The chain joins TRBV18 to TRBJ1-5, with D perhaps matching TRBD1 (6 bases). CDR1 and CDR2 (germline): KGHSH, LQKENI. The germline V and J ends were trimmed by 5 bases and 5 bases, with 16 bases remaining between them. This CDR3 comprises 15 residues. CDR3 in amino acids: CASSLMKGGDQPQHF. The CDR3 coding sequence is TGTGCCAGCTCATTGATGAAGGGGGGGGATCAGCCCCAGCATTTT.

V usage is TRBV5-4 and J usage is TRBJ2-1; D gene uncertain. Germline V CDR1 and CDR2: SGHNT, YYREEE (reference sequence). The V and J ends lost 2 bases and 9 bases respectively, with 18 bases between them. The CDR3 has 15 amino acids. CDR3 nucleotide sequence: TGTGCCAGCAGCTTTTTAAACAGAATGGGTAGTGAGCAGTTCTTC. As protein: CASSFLNRMGSEQFF.

This sequence joins TRBV28 and TRBJ2-3, with 8 positions matching TRBD2. With 2 bases clipped from V and 2 bases from J, the junction kept 3 bases outside the gene matches. Germline CDR1 reads MDHEN; CDR2 reads SYDVKM. CDR3 length: 15 residues. The chain's CDR3 is CASSLTSGLTDTQYF. The CDR3 DNA sequence: TGTGCCAGCAGTTTAACTAGCGGTCTCACAGATACGCAGTATTTT.

This clone is a singleton in its sample. The chain recombines TRBV5-1 with TRBJ1-2; 11 bases match TRBD1. Trimming removed 4 bases from V and 2 bases from J; junction bases left unmatched: 7. The CDR3 length is 16 residues. Germline values: CDR1 SGHRS, CDR2 YFSETQ. The CDR3 spells CASSPGTGGSNYGYTF. CDR3 sequence (DNA): TGCGCCAGCAGCCCGGGGACAGGGGGATCCAACTATGGCTACACCTTC.

The gene calls are TRBV30 and TRBJ2-1; D gene ambiguous. CDR3 length: 11 amino acids. Germline V CDR1 and CDR2: GTSNPN, SVGIG (reference sequence). Trimming stripped 4 bases from V and 5 bases from J, with 6 bases between. The CDR3 loop is CAWKLDNEQFF. DNA for the CDR3: TGTGCCTGGAAGCTCGACAATGAGCAGTTCTTC.